The 17 T cell receptor beta chains listed next were all sequenced from one sample in a study of T cells in Graves' hyperthyroidism and ophthalmopathy. TCR beta CDR3 regions were amplified from RNA transcripts. The HTBI primer set was used in a first-round RT-PCR of the TCR CDR3. TCRdb re-called the multiplex PCR reads with MiXCR, one entry per CDR3 protein. This table holds about 410,000 distinct CDR3 sequences, roughly 14% found once. Sequenced input: blood. The source of these receptors is a man aged 18-30 years with Graves' ophthalmopathy.

This clonotype was observed at least ten times. This chain connects TRBV3-1 to TRBJ1-1; D remains ambiguous. The CDR3 is 15 residues long. Trimming took 0 bases from V and 6 from J, leaving 14 bases between them. Germline CDR1 and CDR2: LGHDT and YNNKEL (reference sequence). The CDR3 protein is CASSQEVRQNAEAFF. The CDR3 coding sequence is TGTGCCAGCAGCCAAGAGGTACGGCAGAATGCTGAAGCTTTCTTT.

This clonotype was recorded at least ten times. V usage is TRBV2 and J usage is TRBJ2-1, with D perhaps assigned TRBD1 or TRBD2 (7 bases each). Trimming removed 8 bases from V and 7 bases from J, with 12 bases in between. Germline V gives CDR1 SNHLY, CDR2 FYNNEI. The CDR3 runs to 12 residues. CDR3 sequence (DNA): TGTGCCAGCGGCAGGGGGGGAAATGAGCAGTTCTTC. Residues: CASGRGGNEQFF.

This clonotype was counted ten times or more. The V call is TRBV18, the J call TRBJ2-7, with D perhaps matching TRBD2 (6 bases). The V and J ends lost 1 base and 7 bases respectively, with 8 bases between them. CDR3 length: 12 amino acids. The germline gives CDR1 KGHSH, CDR2 LQKENI. The CDR3 DNA is TGTGCCAGCTCACCACAGGGAGGTGAGCAGTACTTC. Translating it yields CASSPQGGEQYF.

This clonotype was seen many times. V is TRBV20-1 and J is TRBJ2-3; a possible D gene is TRBD2 (6 bases). CDR1 is DFQATT and CDR2 is SNEGSKA in the germline V gene (reference sequence). The CDR3 is made up of 15 amino acids. Trimming removed 3 bases at V and 0 bases at J, with 13 bases between. In DNA form, the CDR3 reads TGCAGTGCTAGGGGGGGTGCCAAAAGCACAGATACGCAGTATTTT. Its translation: CSARGGAKSTDTQYF.

Ten or more counts support this clonotype. The CDR3 nucleotides are TGTGCCAGCAGCTTGGTTCCGGGACAAAGTTCCTACGAGCAGTACTTC. Protein product: CASSLVPGQSSYEQYF. The chain is built from TRBV5-5 and TRBJ2-7; TRBD1 is a possible D gene (6 bases). CDR3 length equals 16 residues. Germline CDR1 is SGHKS and CDR2 is YYEKEE (reference sequence). V was cut by 0 bases and J by 1 base, with 14 bases left in between.

Many counts were recorded for this clonotype. The chain employs TRBV24-1 and TRBJ2-4; D assignment may be TRBD1 or TRBD2 (5 bases each). Trimming shortened V by 1 base and J by 7 bases, and 13 bases separated the two germline ends. The CDR3 is 15 amino acids. Germline CDR1 and CDR2: KGHDR and SFDVKD. The CDR3, as DNA: TGTGCCACCAGTGATTTATCTCAGGGCGGGAACATTCAGTACTTC. This codes for CATSDLSQGGNIQYF.

This clonotype was seen once. The rearrangement uses TRBV28 and TRBJ1-2; D is undetermined. Between the trimmed V and J ends, which lost 8 bases and 0 bases, there was a span of 16 bases. Germline CDR1 reads MDHEN; CDR2 reads SYDVKM. The CDR3 has 15 amino acids. The CDR3: CASRAILRPNYGYTF. DNA of the CDR3: TGTGCCAGCCGGGCCATATTGAGGCCTAACTATGGCTACACCTTC.

This clonotype was detected a few times. The chain employs TRBV10-3 and TRBJ2-7, with D possibly called TRBD1 or TRBD2 (8 bases each). The ends were cut back, 4 bases at V and 5 bases at J, with 15 bases in the middle. Germline V CDR1 and CDR2: ENHRY, SYGVKD. This CDR3 contains 14 residues. The CDR3 nucleotides read TGTGCCATCAGTGCACAGGGGGGACTAGACGAGCAGTACTTC. Its translation: CAISAQGGLDEQYF.

This clonotype has only a few counts. This chain links TRBV20-1 with TRBJ2-1, with 8 positions matching TRBD2. V was clipped by 3 bases and J by 6 bases; unmatched bases: 7. The germline V gene has CDR1 DFQATT and CDR2 SNEGSKA (reference sequence). The CDR3 is 14 amino acids. CDR3 region: CSASSAGVGNEQFF. The CDR3 DNA follows: TGCAGTGCTAGCTCAGCGGGAGTTGGCAATGAGCAGTTCTTC.

This clonotype showed up many times. V gene TRBV12-3 or TRBV12-4 combines with J gene TRBJ2-7, with a tentative D call TRBD2 (6 bases). The V and J ends lost 4 bases and 4 bases respectively, with 11 bases between them. The CDR3 runs 13 residues. The CDR3: CASSWDWSYEQYF. The DNA for the CDR3 is TGTGCCAGCAGTTGGGACTGGAGTTACGAGCAGTACTTC.

The J gene is TRBJ1-3, the V gene TRBV10-3, with D unclear. The V gene's germline CDR1 is ENHRY and CDR2 SYGVKD. The V end was cut by 8 bases, the J end by 0 bases, with 8 bases between. The CDR3 covers 13 residues. The CDR3: CAIGSDSGNTIYF. CDR3 sequence (DNA): TGTGCCATCGGATCAGACTCTGGAAACACCATATATTTT.

In its sample, this clonotype was seen a few times. V gene TRBV6-5 combines with J gene TRBJ2-5; unclear D gene. V shed 3 bases and J shed 2 bases, with 7 bases lying between them. The CDR3 is 13 amino acids. CDR1 and CDR2 from the germline V gene are MNHEY and SVGAGI. CDR3 DNA: TGTGCCAGCAGTTATGGCTGGCAAGAGACCCAGTACTTC. This translates into CASSYGWQETQYF.

At least ten counts were recorded for this clonotype. The chain couples TRBV30 to TRBJ1-1, with D perhaps TRBD1 (5 bases). CDR1 and CDR2 (germline): GTSNPN, SVGIG (reference sequence). Trimming took off 2 bases at V and 3 bases at J, with 13 bases between the two ends. CDR3 length: 14 amino acids. DNA of the CDR3: TGTGCCTGGAGTTCCCCCGGGGGGTACACTGAAGCTTTCTTT. The encoded protein is CAWSSPGGYTEAFF.

This clonotype was seen a few times. The V gene is TRBV24-1, the J gene TRBJ1-1, with TRBD1 as a possible D gene (5 bases). Trimming took off 3 bases at V and 5 bases at J, with 6 bases between the two ends. Per the germline V gene, CDR1 is KGHDR and CDR2 is SFDVKD. The CDR3 is made up of 12 amino acids. DNA for the CDR3: TGTGCCACCAGTGATGGGGGTACTGAAGCTTTCTTT. This gives the protein CATSDGGTEAFF.

The chain uses TRBV7-9 and TRBJ2-5; D ambiguous. Germline lookup yields CDR1 SEHNR and CDR2 FQNEAQ (reference sequence). CDR3 length equals 14 residues. V dropped 7 bases and J dropped 3 bases, with 15 bases sitting between them. CDR3 DNA sequence: TGTGCCAGCACCTTCTTGGACGTTAAAGAGACCCAGTACTTC. Protein sequence: CASTFLDVKETQYF.

This clonotype was recorded many times. A junction end diverges from the germline sequence, so it may reflect a read error. The genes are TRBV5-1 and TRBJ2-1, with D unresolved. CDR3 size: 12 residues. Germline CDR1 is SGHRS and CDR2 is YFSETQ. The CDR3 spells CASSLDYNEQFF. The CDR3 DNA follows: TGTGCCAGCAGTTTGGACTACAATGAGCAGTTCTTC.

The CDR3 loop reads CAWSVRWTGGSARYEQYF. The CDR3 DNA reads TGTGCCTGGAGTGTACGTTGGACAGGGGGCTCCGCTCGGTACGAGCAGTACTTC. The chain uses TRBV30 and TRBJ2-7; 11 nucleotides line up with TRBD1. V was pared by 0 bases and J by 4 bases, with 14 bases of the junction left unmatched. This CDR3 has 18 residues. Germline CDR1 and CDR2: GTSNPN and SVGIG (reference sequence).